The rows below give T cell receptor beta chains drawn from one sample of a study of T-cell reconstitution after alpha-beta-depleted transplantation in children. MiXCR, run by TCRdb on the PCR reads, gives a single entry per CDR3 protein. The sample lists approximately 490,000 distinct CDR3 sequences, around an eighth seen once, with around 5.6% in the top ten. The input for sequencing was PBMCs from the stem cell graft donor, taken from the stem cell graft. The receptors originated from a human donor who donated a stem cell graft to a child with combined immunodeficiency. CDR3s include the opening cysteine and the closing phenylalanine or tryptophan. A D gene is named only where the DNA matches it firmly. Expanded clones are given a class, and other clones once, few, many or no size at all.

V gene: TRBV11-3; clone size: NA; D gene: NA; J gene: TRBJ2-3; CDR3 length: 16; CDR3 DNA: TGTGCCAGCAGCTTAGAGTGGACAGTCGCCACAGATACGCAGTATTTT; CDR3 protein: CASSLEWTVATDTQYF
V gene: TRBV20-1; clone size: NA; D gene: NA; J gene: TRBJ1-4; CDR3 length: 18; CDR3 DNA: TGCAGTGCGGGTAAACCGGGCCGCTTCGTTGCAACTAATGAAAAACTGTTTTTT; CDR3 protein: CSAGKPGRFVATNEKLFF
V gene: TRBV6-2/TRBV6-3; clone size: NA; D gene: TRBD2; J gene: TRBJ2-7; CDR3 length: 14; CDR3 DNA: TGTGCCAGCAGGTCAATAGCGGGGGCCTACGAGCAGTACTTC; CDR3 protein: CASRSIAGAYEQYF
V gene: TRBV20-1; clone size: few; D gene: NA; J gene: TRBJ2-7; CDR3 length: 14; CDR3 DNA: TGCAGTGCTACGGTGCCTCCGGGACCCTACGAGCAGTACTTC; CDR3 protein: CSATVPPGPYEQYF
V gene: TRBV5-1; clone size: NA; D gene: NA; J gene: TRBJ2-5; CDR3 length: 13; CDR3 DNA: TGCGCCAGCAGCTCAAGGATACAAGAGACCCAGTACTTC; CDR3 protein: CASSSRIQETQYF
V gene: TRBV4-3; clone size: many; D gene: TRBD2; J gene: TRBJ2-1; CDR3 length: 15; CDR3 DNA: TGCGCCAGCAGCCAAGGGGGGGGTTCCTACAATGAGCAGTTCTTC; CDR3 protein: CASSQGGGSYNEQFF
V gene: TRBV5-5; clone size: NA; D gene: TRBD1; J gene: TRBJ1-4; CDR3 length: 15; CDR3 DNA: TGTGCCAGCAGTCTGCTAGGGGGCACTAATGAAAAACTGTTTTTT; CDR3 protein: CASSLLGGTNEKLFF
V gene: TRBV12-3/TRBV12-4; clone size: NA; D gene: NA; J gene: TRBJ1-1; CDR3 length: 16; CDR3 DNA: TGTGCCAGCAGTTTGAATCCCGGGCCCGGGAGCGATGAAGCTTTCTTT; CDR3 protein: CASSLNPGPGSDEAFF
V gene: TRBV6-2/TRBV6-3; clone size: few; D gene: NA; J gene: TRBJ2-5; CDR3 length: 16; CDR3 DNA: TGTGCCAGCAGTTACTCCGAGGGAGGGGGCCGAGAGACCCAGTACTTC; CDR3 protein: CASSYSEGGGRETQYF
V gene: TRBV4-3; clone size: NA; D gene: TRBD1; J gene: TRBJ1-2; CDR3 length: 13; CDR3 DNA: TGCGCCAGCAGCTCCTGGGACAGGTCTGGCTACACCTTC; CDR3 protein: CASSSWDRSGYTF
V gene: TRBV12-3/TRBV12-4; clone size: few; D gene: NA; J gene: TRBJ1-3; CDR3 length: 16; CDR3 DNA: TGTGCCAGCAGGCCTAGCTCGGGGGGGTCTGGAAACACCATATATTTT; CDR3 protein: CASRPSSGGSGNTIYF
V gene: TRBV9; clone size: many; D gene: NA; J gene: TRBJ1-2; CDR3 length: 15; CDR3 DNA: TGTGCCAGCAGCGTATCGATAGGGTCGGACTATGGCTACACCTTC; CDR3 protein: CASSVSIGSDYGYTF
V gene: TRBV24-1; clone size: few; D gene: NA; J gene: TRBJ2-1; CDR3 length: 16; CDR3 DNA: TGTGCCACCAGTGACCCGACTAGGTCCCCCTACAATGAGCAGTTCTTC; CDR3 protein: CATSDPTRSPYNEQFF